Described below is a single TCR beta chain sequence and its context. Antigen: not known. Unrecorded immune exposure was likely among donors, who were nominally healthy when sampled. The data derive from a study of cytomegalovirus exposure and HLA in healthy donors. General study findings and limits: Some highly shared sequence variants likely arose as a pipeline artifact. An analysis that came later showed most CMV-associated TCR beta chains appearing HLA-restricted. Sequencing depth across donors, presence/absence analyses assumed, was roughly uniform.

The PCR made use of 60 Vbeta and 13 Jbeta primers. Repertoires were generated with immunoSEQ multiplex PCR, while TCRdb's copy carries only in-frame clones and drops some. The profile shows about 170,000 clones, approximately 80% of them singletons. Germline CDR1 and CDR2: MDHEN and SYDVKM. Deletions cut 6 bases from V and 2 bases from J, with 14 bases between. The CDR3 is made up of 14 amino acids. This sequence was found in a man aged 25-45 years in good health and CMV-seropositive. The material sequenced was PBMCs. The gene calls are TRBV28 and TRBJ2-7, with D uncertain. CDR3 in amino acids: CASSSIATTYEQYF. DNA of the CDR3: TGTGCCAGCAGCTCAATAGCCACAACCTACGAGCAGTACTTC.